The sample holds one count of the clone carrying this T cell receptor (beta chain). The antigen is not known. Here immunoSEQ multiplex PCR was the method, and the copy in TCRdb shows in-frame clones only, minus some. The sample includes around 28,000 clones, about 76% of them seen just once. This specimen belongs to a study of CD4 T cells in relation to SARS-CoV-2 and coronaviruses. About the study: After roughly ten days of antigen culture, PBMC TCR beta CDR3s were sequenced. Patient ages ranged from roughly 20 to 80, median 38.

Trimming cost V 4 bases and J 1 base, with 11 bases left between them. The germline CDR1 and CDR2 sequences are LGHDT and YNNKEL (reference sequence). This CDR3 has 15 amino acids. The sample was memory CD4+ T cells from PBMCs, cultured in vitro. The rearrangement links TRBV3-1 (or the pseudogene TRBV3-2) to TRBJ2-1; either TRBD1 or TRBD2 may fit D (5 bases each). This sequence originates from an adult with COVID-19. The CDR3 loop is CASSPRGDSYNEQFF. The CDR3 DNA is TGTGCCAGCAGCCCAAGGGGAGATTCCTACAATGAGCAGTTCTTC.